Included here is one TCR beta chain sequence, with context. Sequencing used immunoSEQ multiplex PCR; TCRdb keeps in-frame clones, though not all of them. This sample carries roughly 110,000 clones, about 50% of them seen once, and the ten largest clones take around a third. Germline lookup yields CDR1 ENHRY and CDR2 SYGVKD. The CDR3 spans 14 residues. V was cut by 8 bases and J by 1 base, with 12 bases left in between. The record originates from a study of cytotoxic CD8 clonotypes in ibrutinib-treated CLL. The source of this sequence is a human donor with chronic lymphocytic leukemia. This chain connects TRBV10-3 to TRBJ1-5; D gene ambiguous. The sequenced sample was PBMCs, obtained after 24 months of ibrutinib treatment. The DNA of the CDR3 is TGTGCCATCCACGTGGCGGAGAGCAATCAGCCCCAGCATTTT. It translates to CAIHVAESNQPQHF.